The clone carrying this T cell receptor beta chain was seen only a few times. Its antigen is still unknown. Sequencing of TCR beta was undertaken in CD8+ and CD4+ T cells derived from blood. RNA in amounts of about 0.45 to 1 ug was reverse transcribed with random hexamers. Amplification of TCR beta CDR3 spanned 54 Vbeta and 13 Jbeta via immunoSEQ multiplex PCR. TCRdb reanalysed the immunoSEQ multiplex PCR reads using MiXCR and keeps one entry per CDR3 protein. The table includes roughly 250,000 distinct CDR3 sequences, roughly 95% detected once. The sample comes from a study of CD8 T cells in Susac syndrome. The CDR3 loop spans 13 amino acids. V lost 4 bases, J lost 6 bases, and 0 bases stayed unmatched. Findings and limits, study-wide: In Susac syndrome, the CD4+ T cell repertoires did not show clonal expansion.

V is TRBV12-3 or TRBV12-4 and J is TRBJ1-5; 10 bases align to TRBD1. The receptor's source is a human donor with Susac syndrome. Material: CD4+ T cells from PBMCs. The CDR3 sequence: CASSWTGGQPQHF. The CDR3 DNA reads TGTGCCAGCAGTTGGACAGGGGGTCAGCCCCAGCATTTT.